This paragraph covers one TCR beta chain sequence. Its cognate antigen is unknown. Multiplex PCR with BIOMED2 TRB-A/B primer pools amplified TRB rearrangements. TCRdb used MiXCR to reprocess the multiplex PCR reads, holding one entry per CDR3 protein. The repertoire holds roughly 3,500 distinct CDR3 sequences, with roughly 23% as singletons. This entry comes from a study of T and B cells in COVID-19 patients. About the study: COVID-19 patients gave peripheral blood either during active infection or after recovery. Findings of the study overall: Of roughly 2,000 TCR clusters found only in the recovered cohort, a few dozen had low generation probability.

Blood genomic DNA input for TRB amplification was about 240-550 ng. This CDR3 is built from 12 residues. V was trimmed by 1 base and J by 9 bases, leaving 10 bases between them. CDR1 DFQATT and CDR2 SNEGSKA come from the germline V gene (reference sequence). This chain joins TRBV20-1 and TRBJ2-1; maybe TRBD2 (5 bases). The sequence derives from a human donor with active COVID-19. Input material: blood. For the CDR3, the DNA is TGCAGTGCTAGAGGGCCGAGCGGTGAGCAGTTCTTC. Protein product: CSARGPSGEQFF.